The clone carrying this T cell receptor (beta chain) was observed once. Looked up from germline, CDR1 is KGHDR and CDR2 is SFDVKD. With V trimmed by 2 bases and J by 1 base, 7 bases remained unmatched. This CDR3 region has 16 residues. The record originates from a study of blood T cell repertoires in COVID-19. Study at large: The analysed material was cDNA or gDNA that came from T cells, B-cell-depleted T cells, or PBMCs.

Original analysis: Amplification of reference gene primers was used by the study to estimate nucleated cell counts. Using immunoSEQ multiplex PCR, the repertoire was profiled, and TCRdb retains in-frame clones only, with some absent. The V and J calls and the clone size are those of that table, but D and trimming were determined from the DNA. The sample includes about 180,000 clones, 80% to 90% of them seen just once. Sequenced sample: peripheral blood. The chain links TRBV24-1 to TRBJ2-7; 7 bases line up with TRBD1. The origin of this receptor is a man between 65 and 79 years old with active or convalescent COVID-19. CDR3 in DNA: TGTGCCACCAGTGATTCTCGACAGGGATCGTCCTACGAGCAGTACTTC. Translating it yields CATSDSRQGSSYEQYF.